This T cell receptor (beta chain) was sequenced during a study of neurological immune-mediated disorders. Germline CDR1 reads LGHNA; CDR2 reads YNFKEQ. The germline V and J ends were trimmed by 0 bases and 8 bases, with 13 bases remaining between them. The CDR3 totals 14 residues. By 5'RACE with 10-nucleotide random UMIs, the cDNA was made. Each CDR3 protein gets one entry after TCRdb re-called the 5' RACE reads with MiXCR. The profile covers under 80,000 distinct CDR3 sequences, with around 9.9% appearing a single time and 1.7% taken by the ten largest. The unsorted libraries were made from 2 million PBMCs kept at -80 C.

This sequence originates from a middle-aged man in good health. Sequences were obtained from PBMCs. V and J are TRBV4-2 and TRBJ1-2; D is undetermined. CDR3 nucleotide sequence: TGTGCCAGCAGCCAAGAGTTCGGGTCCATGGGCTACACCTTC. This sequence encodes CASSQEFGSMGYTF.